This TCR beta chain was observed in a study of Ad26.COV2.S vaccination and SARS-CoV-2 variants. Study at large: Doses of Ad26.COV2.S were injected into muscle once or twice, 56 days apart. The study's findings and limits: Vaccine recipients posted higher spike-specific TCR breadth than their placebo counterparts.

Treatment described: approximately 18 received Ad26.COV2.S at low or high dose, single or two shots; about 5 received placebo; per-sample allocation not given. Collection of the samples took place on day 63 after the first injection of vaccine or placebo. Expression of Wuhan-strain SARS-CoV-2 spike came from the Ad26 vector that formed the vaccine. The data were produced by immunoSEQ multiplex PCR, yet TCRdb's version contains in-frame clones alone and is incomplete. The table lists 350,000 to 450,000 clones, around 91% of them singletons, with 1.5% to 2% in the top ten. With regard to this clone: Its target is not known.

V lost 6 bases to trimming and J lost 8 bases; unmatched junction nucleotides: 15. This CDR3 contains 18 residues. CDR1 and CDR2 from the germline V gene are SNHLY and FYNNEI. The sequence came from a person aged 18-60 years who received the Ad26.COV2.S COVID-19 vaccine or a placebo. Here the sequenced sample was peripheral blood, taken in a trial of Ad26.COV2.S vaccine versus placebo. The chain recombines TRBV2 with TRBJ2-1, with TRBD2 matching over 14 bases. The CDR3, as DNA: TGTGCCAGCAGCCGCCGGCGACTAGCGGGAGGGCCTACCGATGAGCAGTTCTTC. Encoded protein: CASSRRRLAGGPTDEQFF.